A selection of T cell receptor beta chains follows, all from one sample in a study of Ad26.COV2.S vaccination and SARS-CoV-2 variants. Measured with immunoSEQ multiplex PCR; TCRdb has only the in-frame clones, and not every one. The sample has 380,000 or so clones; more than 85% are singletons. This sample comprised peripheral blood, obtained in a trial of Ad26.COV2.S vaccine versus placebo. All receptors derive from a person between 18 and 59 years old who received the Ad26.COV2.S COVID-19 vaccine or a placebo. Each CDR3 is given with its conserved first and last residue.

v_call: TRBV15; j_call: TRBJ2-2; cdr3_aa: CATSGHLGQSNTGELFF
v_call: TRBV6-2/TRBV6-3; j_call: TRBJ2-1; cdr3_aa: CASSTSGTSGRANNNEQFF
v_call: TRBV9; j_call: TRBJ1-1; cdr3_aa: CASSVGTGEENTEAFF
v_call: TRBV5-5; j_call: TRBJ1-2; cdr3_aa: CASSSGVREGYTF
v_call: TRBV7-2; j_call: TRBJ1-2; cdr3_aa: CASSFGGLGSGGYTF
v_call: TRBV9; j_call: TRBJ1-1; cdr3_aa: CASTLGTVNTEAFF
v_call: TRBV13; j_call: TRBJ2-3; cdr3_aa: CASSLQGASTDTQYF
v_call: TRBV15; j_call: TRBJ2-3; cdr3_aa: CATSRDLGRGPDTQYF
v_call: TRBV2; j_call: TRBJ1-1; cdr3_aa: CASRKTGQGAFEAFF
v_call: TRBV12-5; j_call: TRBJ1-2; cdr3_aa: CASGWEGNGYTF
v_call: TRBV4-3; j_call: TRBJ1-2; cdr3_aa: CASSQLSRTDHYGYTF
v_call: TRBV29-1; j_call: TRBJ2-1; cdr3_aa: CSVDFGKFF
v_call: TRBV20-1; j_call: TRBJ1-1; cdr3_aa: CSAYRVTEAFF
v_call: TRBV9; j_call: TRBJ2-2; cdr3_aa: CASTKGGVNTGELFF
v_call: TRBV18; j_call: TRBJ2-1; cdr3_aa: CASSPTSGSPNEQFF
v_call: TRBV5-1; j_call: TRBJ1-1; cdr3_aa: CASSLSAGRTEAFF
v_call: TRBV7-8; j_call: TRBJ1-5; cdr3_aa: CATRTDSNQPQHF
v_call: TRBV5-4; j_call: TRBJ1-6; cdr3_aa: CASSQRGQIYSLHF
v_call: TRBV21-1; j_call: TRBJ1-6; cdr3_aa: CASSKQPTYNSPLHF
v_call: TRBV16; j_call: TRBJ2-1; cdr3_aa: CASSQFGQLNEQFF
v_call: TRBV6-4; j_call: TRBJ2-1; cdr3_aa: CASSDSREGKQFF
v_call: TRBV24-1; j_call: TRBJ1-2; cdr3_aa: CATSDRRGRGYTF
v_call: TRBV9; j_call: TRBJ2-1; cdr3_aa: CASTRGYYDNEQFF
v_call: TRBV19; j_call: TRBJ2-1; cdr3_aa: CASSTRTGEAEQFF
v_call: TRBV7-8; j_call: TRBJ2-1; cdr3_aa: CASSFDTGRNEQFF
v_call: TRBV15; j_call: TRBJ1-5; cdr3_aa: CAASFAGGLGQPQHF
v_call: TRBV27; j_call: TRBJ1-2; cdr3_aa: CASSGDRGNYGYTF
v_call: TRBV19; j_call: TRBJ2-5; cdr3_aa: CASSTQMQETQYF
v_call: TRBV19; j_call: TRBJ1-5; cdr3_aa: CASSRGPDSNQPQHF
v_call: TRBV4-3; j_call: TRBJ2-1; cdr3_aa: CASSLRDSEYNEQFF
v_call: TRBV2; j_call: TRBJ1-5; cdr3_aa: CASSVRGEQPQHF
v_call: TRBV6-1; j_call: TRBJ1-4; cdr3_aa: CASSEPTGMGEKLFF
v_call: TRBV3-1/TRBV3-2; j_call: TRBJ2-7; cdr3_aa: CASSHSTDRYEQYF
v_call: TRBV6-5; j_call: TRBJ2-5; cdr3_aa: CASSYSEGLQETQYF
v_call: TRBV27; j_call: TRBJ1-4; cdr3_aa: CASAVLGEKLFF
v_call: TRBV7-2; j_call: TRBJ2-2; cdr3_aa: CASSLARHTGELFF
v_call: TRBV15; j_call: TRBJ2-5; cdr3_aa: CATSRDGRIQETQYF
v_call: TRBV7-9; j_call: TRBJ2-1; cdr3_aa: CAAGRETYNEQFF
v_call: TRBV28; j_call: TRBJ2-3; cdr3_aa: CASSSTPLDRARDTQYF
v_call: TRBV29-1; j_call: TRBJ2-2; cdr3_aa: CSVEERPGELFF
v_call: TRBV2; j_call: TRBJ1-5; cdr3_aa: CAGNRDRNQPQHF
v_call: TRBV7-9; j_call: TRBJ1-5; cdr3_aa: CASTQGQVPHF
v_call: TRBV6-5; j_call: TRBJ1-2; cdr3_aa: CASSTSGRPLGGYTF
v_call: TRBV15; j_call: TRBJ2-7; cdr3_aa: CATSRRGSYEQYF
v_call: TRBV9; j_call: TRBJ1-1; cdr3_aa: CASSLLGNTEAFF
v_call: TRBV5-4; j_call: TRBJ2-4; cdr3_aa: CASSLRAAGSIQYF
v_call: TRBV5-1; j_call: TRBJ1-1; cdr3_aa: CASSLQTGNTEAFF
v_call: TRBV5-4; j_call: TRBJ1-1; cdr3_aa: CASSLPPSGRNTEAFF
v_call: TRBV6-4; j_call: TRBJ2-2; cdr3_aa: CASSQLAGKNTGELFF
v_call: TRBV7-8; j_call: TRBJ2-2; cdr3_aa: CASIPRLGQATGELFF
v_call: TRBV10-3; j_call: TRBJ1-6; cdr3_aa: CAISESRTGGGGSPLHF
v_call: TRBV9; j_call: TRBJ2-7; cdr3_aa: CASSPSRLAVSYEQYF
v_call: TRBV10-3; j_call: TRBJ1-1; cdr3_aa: CAISEGTANTEAFF
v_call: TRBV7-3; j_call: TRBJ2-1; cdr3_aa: CASSLTSDAGGLNEQFF
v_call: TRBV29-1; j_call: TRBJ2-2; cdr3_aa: CSVPGQGNPGELFF
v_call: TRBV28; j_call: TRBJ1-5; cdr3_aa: CASSLRDTSNQPQHF
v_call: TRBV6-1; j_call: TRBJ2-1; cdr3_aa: CASSEGGLGVYEQFF